This TCR beta chain comes out of a study of technical replicates of blood from several donors. TCRdb's table, derived via immunoSEQ multiplex PCR, lists solely in-frame clones and lacks some. The table shows about 74,000 clones, with approximately 96% occurring only once. The CDR3 consists of 17 residues. V was clipped by 5 bases and J by 7 bases; unmatched bases: 11. Germline V gene lookup returns CDR1 SGHVS and CDR2 FNYEAQ. The TCR sequence derives from a human donor in good health. The rearrangement uses TRBV7-6 and TRBJ2-2, with TRBD2 identical over 12 bases. The sample comprised T cells isolated from PBMCs. The CDR3 region has the DNA TGTGCCAGCAGCCCACACGCAGTGGGACTAGCGGGCGGGGAGCTGTTTTTT. Translating it yields CASSPHAVGLAGGELFF.